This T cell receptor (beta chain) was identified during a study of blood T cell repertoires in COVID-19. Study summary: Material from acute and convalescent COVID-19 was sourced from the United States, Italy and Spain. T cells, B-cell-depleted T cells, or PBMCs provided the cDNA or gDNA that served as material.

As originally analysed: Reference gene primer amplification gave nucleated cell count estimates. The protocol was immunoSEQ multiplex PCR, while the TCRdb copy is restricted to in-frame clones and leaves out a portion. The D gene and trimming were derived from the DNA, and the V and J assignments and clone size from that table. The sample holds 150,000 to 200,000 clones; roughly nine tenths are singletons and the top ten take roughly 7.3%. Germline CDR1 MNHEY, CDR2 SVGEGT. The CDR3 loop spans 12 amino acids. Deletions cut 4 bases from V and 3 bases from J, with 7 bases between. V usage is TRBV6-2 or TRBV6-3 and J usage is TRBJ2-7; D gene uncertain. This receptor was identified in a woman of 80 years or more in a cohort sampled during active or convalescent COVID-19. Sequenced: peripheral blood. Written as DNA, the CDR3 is TGTGCCAGCAGTTCTATGAACTACGAGCAGTACTTC. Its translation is CASSSMNYEQYF.